This is a list of T cell receptor beta chains from one sample in a study of blood T cell repertoires in COVID-19. The method was immunoSEQ multiplex PCR; TCRdb's version includes in-frame clones alone and lacks a portion of them. The table records about 170,000 clones, about 81% of them present only once. Material for sequencing was peripheral blood. These receptors were obtained from a woman in her seventies with acute or convalescent COVID-19. Each CDR3 is given with its conserved first and last residue. A D gene is named only where the DNA matches it firmly. Clone size is shown for a subset of rows, as once, few, many or a class of expanded clone.

>TRBV13|16|NA|TRBJ2-3|TRBD2
CASSLGLAESTDTQYF
TGTGCCAGCAGCTTAGGTCTAGCGGAGTCCACAGATACGCAGTATTTT
>TRBV5-1|16|NA|TRBJ2-3|TRBD2
CASRRTSGLYTDTQYF
TGCGCCAGCAGGCGGACTAGCGGGCTCTACACAGATACGCAGTATTTT
>TRBV28|14|NA|TRBJ1-1|NA
CASRPPQVNTEAFF
TGTGCCAGCCGCCCCCCACAGGTGAACACTGAAGCTTTCTTT
>TRBV7-3|12|few|TRBJ2-2|NA
CASSLSLGELFF
TGTGCCAGCAGCTTAAGTCTCGGGGAGCTGTTTTTT
>TRBV27|15|once|TRBJ2-7|TRBD2
CASSLFRGSGREQYF
TGTGCCAGCAGTTTATTCCGCGGGAGTGGACGCGAGCAGTACTTC
>TRBV28|19|NA|TRBJ2-3|TRBD1
CASSLGIYETGFFTDTQYF
TGTGCCAGCAGTTTGGGGATTTATGAGACAGGGTTTTTCACAGATACGCAGTATTTT
>TRBV7-3|18|once|TRBJ1-5|TRBD1
CASSSNGTGDYSNQPQHF
TGTGCCAGCAGCTCTAACGGGACAGGAGATTATAGCAATCAGCCCCAGCATTTT
>TRBV28|16|NA|TRBJ1-1|TRBD1
CASSSGQGARVTEAFF
TGTGCCAGCAGTTCGGGACAGGGGGCGAGGGTCACTGAAGCTTTCTTT
>TRBV5-6|14|NA|TRBJ1-5|TRBD1
CASSRTGGNQPQHF
TGTGCCAGCAGCCGTACAGGGGGAAATCAGCCCCAGCATTTT
>TRBV18|14|NA|TRBJ2-7|TRBD1
CASSPGTGYYEQYF
TGTGCCAGCTCACCCGGGACAGGGTACTACGAGCAGTACTTC
>TRBV19|14|NA|TRBJ1-6|TRBD1
CASSEGQGSGPLHF
TGTGCCAGTAGTGAGGGACAGGGAAGCGGACCCCTCCACTTT
>TRBV7-2|14|NA|TRBJ1-1|TRBD1
CASSSQGRGTEAFF
TGTGCCAGCAGCTCACAGGGGAGAGGGACTGAAGCTTTCTTT
>TRBV19|14|once|TRBJ1-5|NA
CASSPGGKHQPQHF
TGTGCCAGTAGTCCGGGAGGGAAACACCAGCCCCAGCATTTT
>TRBV3-1/TRBV3-2|18|NA|TRBJ2-3|TRBD2
CASSQGSTSGFTTDTQYF
TGTGCCAGCAGCCAAGGTTCCACTAGCGGTTTTACCACAGATACGCAGTATTTT
>TRBV2|15|NA|TRBJ2-1|TRBD2
CASSQRGGSYNEQFF
TGTGCCAGCTCCCAGCGGGGGGGCTCCTACAATGAGCAGTTCTTC
>TRBV6-6|15|NA|TRBJ2-3|NA
CASSYSERYTDTQYF
TGTGCCAGCAGTTACTCGGAGAGGTACACAGATACGCAGTATTTT
>TRBV6-1|17|NA|TRBJ1-6|TRBD1
CASSENRGVSYNSPLHF
TGTGCCAGCAGTGAAAACAGGGGGGTCTCCTATAATTCACCCCTCCACTTT
>TRBV5-8|15|NA|TRBJ2-2|TRBD1
CASSRGTGWAGELFF
TGTGCCAGCAGCAGGGGGACAGGATGGGCCGGGGAGCTGTTTTTT
>TRBV5-1|15|NA|TRBJ2-1|NA
CASSTVRAGSNEQFF
TGCGCCAGCAGTACTGTCAGGGCAGGGTCCAATGAGCAGTTCTTC
>TRBV30|11|few|TRBJ2-1|NA
CAWSNRVEQFF
TGTGCCTGGAGCAACAGGGTTGAGCAGTTCTTC
>TRBV5-1|15|NA|TRBJ2-2|NA
CASSLRQVRTGELFF
TGCGCCAGCAGCTTAAGACAGGTTCGCACCGGGGAGCTGTTTTTT
>TRBV18|14|NA|TRBJ2-7|NA
CASSPSRDTYEQYF
TGTGCCAGCTCACCCTCCCGGGACACCTACGAGCAGTACTTC
>TRBV4-3|16|NA|TRBJ1-4|NA
CASSQGPGTYYEKLFF
TGCGCCAGCAGCCAGGGCCCAGGCACCTATTATGAAAAACTGTTTTTT
>TRBV5-1|16|NA|TRBJ2-3|TRBD1
CASSLQGTGSTDTQYF
TGCGCCAGCAGCTTGCAGGGGACAGGAAGCACAGATACGCAGTATTTT
>TRBV5-6|16|NA|TRBJ2-1|NA
CASSLERGGDYNEQFF
TGTGCCAGCAGCTTGGAAAGGGGTGGCGACTACAATGAGCAGTTCTTC
>TRBV28|13|NA|TRBJ1-1|NA
CASSFQGITEAFF
TGTGCCAGCAGTTTTCAGGGGATCACTGAAGCTTTCTTT
>TRBV7-6|16|NA|TRBJ2-7|NA
CASSLEVTTVPYEQYF
TGTGCCAGCAGCTTAGAGGTGACAACGGTCCCCTACGAGCAGTACTTC
>TRBV10-3|14|NA|TRBJ2-1|NA
CAIRLSGSYNEQFF
TGTGCCATCAGGCTTAGCGGCTCCTACAATGAGCAGTTCTTC
>TRBV7-6|16|NA|TRBJ1-4|TRBD1
CASSPGQGVTNEKLFF
TGTGCCAGCAGCCCGGGACAGGGGGTAACTAATGAAAAACTGTTTTTT
>TRBV11-2|16|many|TRBJ2-3|NA
CASSLVSGASTDTQYF
TGTGCCAGCAGCTTAGTTAGCGGAGCTAGCACAGATACGCAGTATTTT
>TRBV5-1|13|NA|TRBJ2-1|TRBD2
CASSATREYEQFF
TGCGCCAGCAGCGCCACGCGGGAGTATGAGCAGTTCTTC
>TRBV15|14|NA|TRBJ2-5|NA
CATSRDPSQETQYF
TGTGCCACCAGCAGAGATCCCAGTCAAGAGACCCAGTACTTC
>TRBV27|14|few|TRBJ1-2|NA
CASSKSVSGGGYTF
TGTGCCAGCAGTAAATCGGTCTCGGGGGGTGGCTACACCTTC